This entry describes one T cell receptor (beta chain). The clone's antigen remains unknown. Base quality data are lacking; no much larger clone is found one base away. V drops 0 bases and J drops 7 bases, leaving 12 bases in between. Inclusive of the bounding cysteine and phenylalanine, the CDR3 is 14 residues long. Only CDR3 DNA is held: 42 bases, read in frame from base 1. CDR1 and CDR2 are read off the germline V gene as SGHTA and FQGNSA. This sample was sequenced with an Illumina NovaSeq 6000. TCR cDNA was synthesized by 5'RACE template switching, which introduced a universal primer site and unique molecular identifiers. Priming for cDNA synthesis came from both the TCR alpha and TCR beta constant segments. Library amplification involved two PCR steps, and the second step added sample barcodes and sequencing adapters. Libraries were sequenced on Illumina HiSeq 2500 (2x100 bp) or NovaSeq (2x150 bp). Per the original workflow: MIGEC was used to demultiplex reads and collapse the reads into UMI consensus sequences, and MiXCR was used for V(D)J alignment. Vaccine-responding clonotypes were identified with edgeR using replicate PBMC samples, with FDR below 0.01 and a log2 fold change above 5 up to day 15 being required. Each bulk clonotype was labeled CD4 or CD8 based on which sequenced repertoire, CD4 or CD8, contained the clonotype at higher abundance. The public reads were run again by TCRdb, first through fastp at Q25 and then through MiXCR, and only productive beta chains were kept. A single entry per CDR3 protein holds the most common genes and DNA from its merged rows. The V and J calls and clone size come from TCRdb's table, not from the authors' own analysis. The sample profile shows a few hundred thousand distinct CDR3 sequences; approximately 4% of them were found once. The ten largest make up less than 25% of the sample.

The sample's treatment or condition, from its label and the paper: live attenuated yellow fever vaccine strain. At every blood-draw timepoint, two biological replicates of bulk PBMCs were collected. A standard Ficoll-Paque protocol was used to isolate PBMCs from peripheral blood. TriZol was used to extract RNA from bulk PBMCs, CD4 and CD8 fractions, and dextramer-positive and dextramer-negative fractions. These data originate in a study of T cells after yellow fever vaccination (dated by TCRdb to about 2019). Looking at the study overall: Libraries from fractions with low cell numbers were prepared with the SMART-Seq v4 Ultra Low Input RNA kit. To follow T-cell clones before and after both primary and booster YFV17D yellow fever vaccination, bulk TCR alpha and beta repertoires underwent longitudinal sequencing. Blood was collected at multiple timepoints before and after primary and secondary immunization, and bulk PBMC replicates and cell subsets were isolated. Two healthy male donors, one aged 18 to 30 and one aged 30 to 40 years, made up the cohort.

Broader findings and caveats from the paper: A small fraction of clonotypes appeared in both the CD4 and CD8 compartments, likely as a result of convergent recombination. After the booster, most of the clones that had expanded following primary vaccination were detected again (roughly 97% of CD4 and 88% of CD8), which suggests that memory was broadly maintained. Because the study included only a couple of donors, the extent to which the findings can be generalized is limited. The secondary T-cell response was weaker than the primary response but faster, peaking on day 5 instead of day 15. Because abundant contaminating clonotypes from the bulk population could be contained in FACS-sorted repertoires, computational filtering was required.

This receptor was taken from a man between 18 and 35 years old who received the YFV17D yellow fever vaccine. Sequencing was performed on PBMCs, taken 5 days after the yellow fever booster vaccination. Here the chain combines TRBV7-2 and TRBJ1-2, with TRBD1 tentatively as D gene (6 bases match). Here the CDR3 is given as CASSLAPSGAGYTF. The DNA is as follows: TGTGCCAGCAGCTTAGCCCCTTCGGGGGCTGGCTACACCTTC.